Following are 15 T cell receptor beta chains from one sample sequenced in a study of blood T cell repertoires in COVID-19. Sequencing used immunoSEQ multiplex PCR; TCRdb keeps in-frame clones, though not all of them. This table holds about 210,000 clones, 70% to 90% found once. Material: peripheral blood. These receptors were taken from a human donor in a cohort sampled during active COVID-19.

The chain has TRBV4-3 and TRBJ2-7, with a weak D call TRBD2 (6 bases). V was pared by 3 bases and J by 2 bases, with 17 bases between. The CDR3 spans 16 residues. CDR1 is LGHNA, CDR2 YSLEER, per germline. CDR3 loop: CASSQVWRGQTYEQYF. In DNA, the CDR3 is TGCGCCAGCAGCCAGGTCTGGCGGGGCCAAACCTACGAGCAGTACTTC.

The rearrangement links TRBV21-1 to TRBJ1-5; the table gives TRBD1 as D, unverified against the DNA. TRBV21-1 is listed as a pseudogene. CDR3 length: 14 residues. The CDR3: CASSGHRGVQPQHF. The CDR3 nucleotides read TGTGCCAGCAGCGGCCACAGGGGTGTTCAGCCCCAGCATTTT.

This clone was recorded at least ten times. V is TRBV3-1 (or the pseudogene TRBV3-2) and J is TRBJ2-3, with no clear D. The CDR3 is 18 amino acids. V lost 1 base, J lost 2 bases, and 19 bases lay in between. Germline V gene sequence: CDR1 LGHDT, CDR2 YNNKEL (reference sequence). The CDR3 nucleotides read TGTGCCAGCAGCCAAGGCTTTAGACTCCAGTCGCACACAGATACGCAGTATTTT. Protein product: CASSQGFRLQSHTDTQYF.

The rearrangement joins TRBV6-4 to TRBJ2-4; 10 positions match TRBD2. J was trimmed by 8 bases and V by 3 bases; bases with no gene match: 10. This CDR3 has 16 residues. The V gene's germline CDR1 is MRHNA and CDR2 SNTAGT. CDR3 residues: CASSEGLAGDQYIQYF. DNA of the CDR3: TGTGCCAGCAGTGAAGGGCTAGCGGGAGATCAGTACATTCAGTACTTC.

This sequence joins TRBV6-4 and TRBJ1-2; maybe TRBD1 (5 bases). V was shortened by 4 bases and J by 3 bases, with 9 bases between the two germline ends. The CDR3 contains 13 residues. Germline V lookup: CDR1 MRHNA, CDR2 SNTAGT. The CDR3 sequence: CASSVGGDYGYTF. The DNA of the CDR3 is TGTGCCAGCAGTGTCGGAGGGGACTATGGCTACACCTTC.

The gene calls are TRBV2 and TRBJ1-2; no definite D call. V was shortened by 5 bases and J by 12 bases, with 22 bases between the two germline ends. The CDR3 runs to 14 residues. Germline loops: CDR1 SNHLY, CDR2 FYNNEI. CDR3 protein: CASSPSPNTRTNTF. The DNA for the CDR3 is TGTGCCAGCAGTCCCTCCCCCAACACGCGGACTAACACCTTC.

Here the CDR3 DNA reads TGTGCCAGCAGCTTACGGAGGTCCGGGACAGCAGAAAGCAATCAGCCCCAGCATTTT. Translated: CASSLRRSGTAESNQPQHF. The chain employs TRBV7-6 and TRBJ1-5, with 7 bases identical to TRBD1. Germline V gene sequence: CDR1 SGHVS, CDR2 FNYEAQ. Trimming removed 2 bases from V and 1 base from J; junction bases left unmatched: 14. The CDR3 consists of 19 residues.

The chain employs TRBV29-1 and TRBJ1-3; 7 bases map to TRBD1. The CDR3 totals 11 residues. Germline CDR1 is SQVTM and CDR2 is ANQGSEA. V lost 7 bases to trimming and J lost 7 bases; unmatched junction nucleotides: 4. The CDR3 bases are TGCAGCGGGAACAGGGGTAACACCATATATTTT. Protein sequence: CSGNRGNTIYF.

This chain links TRBV6-2 or TRBV6-3 with TRBJ2-3; 9 nucleotides match TRBD1. Germline CDR1 is MNHEY and CDR2 is SVGEGT. The CDR3 consists of 14 residues. Losses at the gene ends were 6 bases for V and 2 bases for J; bases not matched to a gene: 3. The CDR3 loop reads CASSDRGITDTQYF. Here the CDR3 DNA reads TGTGCCAGCAGCGACAGGGGGATCACAGATACGCAGTATTTT.

V and J are TRBV24-1 and TRBJ2-3, with 8 nucleotides matching TRBD1. Per germline, CDR1 KGHDR and CDR2 SFDVKD. The V gene end was trimmed by 4 bases and the J gene end by 4 bases; junction bases not matched to a gene: 6. The CDR3 totals 15 residues. This CDR3 is CATSEGRGLSDTQYF. CDR3 nucleotides: TGTGCCACCAGTGAGGGCAGGGGGCTCTCAGATACGCAGTATTTT.

The chain couples TRBV5-6 to TRBJ1-3, with 10 bases that match TRBD1. After removal of 4 bases from V and 1 base from J, the junction contained 8 bases not matched to a gene. CDR1 SGHDT and CDR2 YYEEEE come from the germline V gene. This CDR3 spans 17 amino acids. The CDR3 loop reads CASSVGQGVTSGNTIYF. The CDR3 DNA follows: TGTGCCAGCAGCGTCGGACAGGGGGTTACGTCTGGAAACACCATATATTTT.

The genes are TRBV6-5 and TRBJ2-3, with a possible D match to TRBD2 (5 bases). CDR1 and CDR2 (germline): MNHEY, SVGAGI. There are 14 residues in the CDR3. V shed 3 bases and J shed 3 bases, with 10 bases lying between them. CDR3 sequence: CASSYGTRTDTQYF. The DNA of the CDR3 is TGTGCCAGCAGTTATGGTACTAGGACAGATACGCAGTATTTT.

This rearrangement joins TRBV3-1 (or the pseudogene TRBV3-2) to TRBJ1-6, with TRBD1 matching 8 bases. V shed 4 bases and J 9 bases; nucleotides not matched to a gene: 5. This CDR3 comprises 14 residues. Germline V gene sequence: CDR1 LGHDT, CDR2 YNNKEL (reference sequence). The CDR3 coding sequence is TGTGCCAGCAGCCCGGACAGGGACGTTTCACCCCTCCACTTT. As protein: CASSPDRDVSPLHF.

This chain joins TRBV19 and TRBJ1-5; D unresolved. Germline CDR1 is LNHDA and CDR2 is SQIVND (reference sequence). Deletions cut 2 bases from V and 1 base from J, with 18 bases between. The CDR3 is 18 amino acids. DNA of the CDR3: TGTGCCAGTAGTATATCTCTCTTCACCACGGTAAGCAATCAGCCCCAGCATTTT. Translating gives CASSISLFTTVSNQPQHF.

The CDR3 DNA is TGTGCCACCAGTGATACGACTAGCACAGATACGCAGTATTTT. The encoded protein is CATSDTTSTDTQYF. The rearrangement links TRBV24-1 to TRBJ2-3; D uncertain. The CDR3 is 14 residues long. Looked up from germline, CDR1 is KGHDR and CDR2 is SFDVKD. V was shortened by 3 bases and J by 0 bases, with 6 bases between the two germline ends.